Listed here are 20 T cell receptor beta chains from one sample, sequenced in a study of blood T cell repertoires in COVID-19. Produced via immunoSEQ multiplex PCR; TCRdb's table is partial and in-frame only. The table records some 150,000 clones, approximately 81% of them present only once. Sequencing used peripheral blood. Source of these receptors: a middle-aged man with acute or convalescent COVID-19.

The CDR3 loop reads CASSTLGQGGTEAFF. The CDR3 DNA follows: TGTGCCAGCAGTACTCTAGGACAAGGTGGCACTGAAGCTTTCTTT. The V call is TRBV27, the J call TRBJ1-1; a weak D match, TRBD1 (5 bases). The germline V gene has CDR1 MNHEY and CDR2 SMNVEV (reference sequence). Trimming stripped 5 bases from V and 4 bases from J, with 17 bases between. This CDR3 spans 15 amino acids.

This sequence joins TRBV2 and TRBJ1-5; 10 bases map to TRBD1. The germline CDR1 and CDR2 sequences are SNHLY and FYNNEI. This CDR3 spans 13 amino acids. V lost 7 bases to trimming and J lost 7 bases; unmatched junction nucleotides: 4. The CDR3 is CASKGQGTQPQHF. CDR3 nucleotide sequence: TGTGCCAGCAAGGGACAGGGGACCCAGCCCCAGCATTTT.

The J gene is TRBJ2-2, the V gene TRBV25-1; 7 bases line up with TRBD2. V lost 5 bases and J lost 0; bases outside the gene matches: 9. Germline assignment: CDR1 MGHDK and CDR2 SYGVNS. The CDR3 sequence is 17 residues long. The CDR3 DNA is TGTGCCAGCAGTAATAAATGGGGGGGACCGAACACCGGGGAGCTGTTTTTT. Translating gives CASSNKWGGPNTGELFF.

In nucleotides, the CDR3 is TGCAGCGTCGACTTGACCTACACAGATACGCAGTATTTT. It translates to CSVDLTYTDTQYF. V gene TRBV29-1 combines with J gene TRBJ2-3; D ambiguous. The CDR3 runs 13 residues. The germline gives CDR1 SQVTM, CDR2 ANQGSEA. V gave up 6 bases and J gave up 2 bases, with 12 bases separating them.

This clone was recorded only once. The CDR3 bases are TGTGCCAGCAGCCTGGACAAAGATCAGCCCCAGCATTTT. This translates into CASSLDKDQPQHF. The chain employs TRBV6-6 and TRBJ1-5, with D perhaps TRBD1 (5 bases). This CDR3 comprises 13 residues. The V gene's germline CDR1 is MNHNY and CDR2 SVGAGI (reference sequence). V was clipped by 6 bases and J by 5 bases, with 11 bases between them.

This rearrangement joins TRBV2 to TRBJ1-4; tentatively, D is TRBD1 (5 bases). The V end lost 5 bases, the J end lost 2 bases, and 9 bases lay between the germline ends. CDR1 is SNHLY and CDR2 is FYNNEI in the germline V gene. The CDR3 runs to 14 residues. CDR3: CASSQGSTNEKLFF. DNA for the CDR3: TGTGCCAGCAGTCAGGGTAGCACTAATGAAAAACTGTTTTTT.

The chain couples TRBV7-2 to TRBJ2-3; maybe TRBD1 (7 bases). The V and J ends lost 7 bases and 7 bases respectively, with 21 bases between them. This CDR3 spans 15 amino acids. From germline, CDR1 is SGHTA and CDR2 FQGNSA. In DNA, the CDR3 is TGTGCCAGCACCCCGGACGGAGGGGGCGCGAATACGCAGTATTTT. This gives the protein CASTPDGGGANTQYF.

The V and J genes are TRBV5-6 and TRBJ2-5, with 7 bases fitting TRBD1. Germline values: CDR1 SGHDT, CDR2 YYEEEE. CDR3 length: 13 residues. Trimming at V came to 3 bases and at J to 5 bases, leaving 4 bases not matched to a gene. The chain's CDR3 is CASSSDRRETQYF. Here the CDR3 DNA reads TGTGCCAGCAGCTCGGACAGGCGGGAGACCCAGTACTTC. Variable domain in full (rest from reference TRBV5-6 and TRBJ2-5): DAGVTQSPTHLIKTRGQQVTLRCSPKSGHDTVSWYQQALGQGPQFIFQYYEEEERQRGNFPDRFSGHQFPNYSSELNVNALLLGDSALYLCASSSDRRETQYFGPGTRLLVL.

The chain is built from TRBV7-8 and TRBJ1-1; TRBD1 aligns across 9 bases. The V segment lost 0 bases and the J segment 6 bases; nucleotides outside the gene matches: 5. Germline V gene lookup returns CDR1 SGHVS and CDR2 FQNEAQ. The CDR3 length is 15 residues. The CDR3 reads CASSLAYRQGAEAFF. Here the CDR3 DNA reads TGTGCCAGCAGCTTAGCTTATAGACAGGGGGCTGAAGCTTTCTTT.

The chain joins TRBV5-1 to TRBJ1-1, with D possibly matching TRBD1 (6 bases). This CDR3 contains 12 residues. V was cut by 1 base and J by 11 bases, with 12 bases left in between. Germline loops: CDR1 SGHRS, CDR2 YFSETQ. Here the CDR3 reads CASSLNRVDAFF. DNA of the CDR3: TGCGCCAGCAGCTTGAACAGGGTAGACGCTTTCTTT. Looking up the rest from reference TRBV5-1 and TRBJ1-1 gives the full variable domain: KAGVTQTPRYLIKTRGQQVTLSCSPISGHRSVSWYQQTPGQGLQFLFEYFSETQRNKGNFPGRFSGRQFSNSRSEMNVSTLELGDSALYLCASSLNRVDAFFGQGTRLTVV.

The chain couples TRBV11-2 to TRBJ2-3, with a possible D match to TRBD2 (6 bases). The CDR3 is 16 amino acids. V lost 0 bases to trimming and J lost 3 bases, with 13 bases between them. Looked up from germline, CDR1 is SGHAT and CDR2 is FQNNGV. CDR3 DNA sequence: TGTGCCAGCAGCTTAGATGCGGGTGGGGGGACAGATACGCAGTATTTT. Protein sequence: CASSLDAGGGTDTQYF. Complete variable domain (other parts from reference TRBV11-2 and TRBJ2-3): EAGVAQSPRYKIIEKRQSVAFWCNPISGHATLYWYQQILGQGPKLLIQFQNNGVVDDSQLPKDRFSAERLKGVDSTLKIQPAKLEDSAVYLCASSLDAGGGTDTQYFGPGTRLTVL.

The rearrangement uses TRBV5-1 and TRBJ2-7; the D gene is possibly TRBD1 (5 bases). This CDR3 contains 12 residues. The ends were cut back, 5 bases at V and 7 bases at J, with 13 bases in the middle. CDR1 and CDR2 from the germline V gene are SGHRS and YFSETQ. CDR3 DNA sequence: TGCGCCAGCAGAGCGACAGCAAGGGAGCAGTACTTC. Its translation: CASRATAREQYF.

V usage is TRBV23-1 and J usage is TRBJ1-4; D possibly corresponds to TRBD1 (6 bases). TRBV23-1 is placed among ORFs of uncertain function. The CDR3 contains 16 residues. V lost 1 base, J lost 0 bases, and 9 bases lay in between. DNA of the CDR3: TGCGCCAGCAGTCAATGGGGGCGGGCAACTAATGAAAAACTGTTTTTT. Protein: CASSQWGRATNEKLFF.

The chain uses TRBV15 and TRBJ1-3, with unresolved D. The V end was cut by 0 bases, the J end by 4 bases, with 7 bases between. The germline CDR1 and CDR2 sequences are LNHNV and YYDKDF (reference sequence). The length of the CDR3 is 14 residues. The DNA for the CDR3 is TGTGCCACCAGCAGAGAGGGCAGCGGAAACACCATATATTTT. As protein: CATSREGSGNTIYF.

The chain joins TRBV7-8 to TRBJ2-7, with D tentatively TRBD1 (6 bases). In germline, CDR1 is SGHVS, CDR2 FQNEAQ. Trimming took off 5 bases at V and 1 base at J, with 18 bases between the two ends. The CDR3 contains 16 residues. This chain's CDR3 is CASSRTVGQVSYEQYF. The CDR3 DNA sequence: TGTGCCAGCAGCCGGACAGTCGGACAAGTTTCCTACGAGCAGTACTTC.

J is TRBJ2-3 and V is TRBV9, with 12 bases aligning to TRBD2. The CDR3 spans 18 residues. Looked up from germline, CDR1 is SGDLS and CDR2 is YYNGEE. V trimming: 0 bases; J trimming: 2 bases; junction bases outside the gene matches: 7. The CDR3 bases are TGTGCCAGCAGCGTAGAGTGGCTAGCGGGGGGGATCACAGATACGCAGTATTTT. Encoded protein: CASSVEWLAGGITDTQYF.

This chain links TRBV19 with TRBJ1-2; maybe TRBD1 (5 bases). The CDR3 extends over 12 amino acids. In germline, CDR1 is LNHDA, CDR2 SQIVND (reference sequence). Trimming stripped 8 bases from V and 5 bases from J, with 12 bases between. CDR3 DNA sequence: TGTGCCAGTCGCACGACAGTGTATGGCTACACCTTC. Its protein is CASRTTVYGYTF.

This clone was observed a single time. The chain carries TRBV30 and TRBJ1-1; D gene unclear. CDR1 is GTSNPN, CDR2 SVGIG, per germline (reference sequence). CDR3 length: 12 residues. V lost 2 bases to trimming and J lost 3 bases, with 7 bases between them. The CDR3 loop is CAWSIRDTEAFF. In DNA, the CDR3 is TGTGCCTGGAGTATACGAGACACTGAAGCTTTCTTT.

The chain couples TRBV4-2 to TRBJ1-6; D may be TRBD1 (6 bases). Germline V gives CDR1 LGHNA, CDR2 YNFKEQ. The CDR3 is 17 amino acids. V was trimmed by 0 bases and J by 6 bases, leaving 15 bases between them. CDR3 DNA sequence: TGTGCCAGCAGCCAAGAAAGGGGGGGGCTGGTTAATTCACCCCTCCACTTT. Its translation: CASSQERGGLVNSPLHF.

This sequence joins TRBV18 and TRBJ2-1; TRBD1 matches at 8 bases. Looked up from germline, CDR1 is KGHSH and CDR2 is LQKENI. V was clipped by 2 bases and J by 4 bases; unmatched bases: 4. The length of the CDR3 is 15 residues. The CDR3 DNA is TGTGCCAGCTCACCAGACAGGGGAGGATACAATGAGCAGTTCTTC. This gives the protein CASSPDRGGYNEQFF.